The present TCR beta chain was sequenced within a study of sequential checkpoint blockade in melanoma. Across the study: Arm A got nivolumab then ipilimumab; arm B the reverse, 1:1. After nivolumab or ipilimumab alone, about two dozen patients had week-13 rebiopsies.

V shed 5 bases and J 2 bases; nucleotides not matched to a gene: 5. This CDR3 spans 14 amino acids. Germline assignment: CDR1 LNHDA and CDR2 SQIVND (reference sequence). Points from the study as a whole: Pretreatment TIL clonality tracked with response in the nivolumab-first arm. Clinical benefit was about 30 times likelier when tumor T-cell fraction and clonality increased.

Described treatment: randomized to nivolumab then ipilimumab (arm A) or the reverse (arm B). The repertoire was sequenced with immunoSEQ multiplex PCR; TCRdb's copy has only in-frame clones and lacks some. The table has about 9,500 clones, 20% to 25% seen once. Worth noting for this clone: What it recognizes is unknown.

This receptor was identified in a human donor with melanoma. The sample was tumor tissue (inferred from file names), taken from a patient given nivolumab and ipilimumab in sequence. The chain couples TRBV19 to TRBJ2-5, with TRBD2 matching over 7 bases. The CDR3 DNA sequence: TGTGCCAGTAGTGCACCGGGACTACAAGAGACCCAGTACTTC. As protein: CASSAPGLQETQYF.